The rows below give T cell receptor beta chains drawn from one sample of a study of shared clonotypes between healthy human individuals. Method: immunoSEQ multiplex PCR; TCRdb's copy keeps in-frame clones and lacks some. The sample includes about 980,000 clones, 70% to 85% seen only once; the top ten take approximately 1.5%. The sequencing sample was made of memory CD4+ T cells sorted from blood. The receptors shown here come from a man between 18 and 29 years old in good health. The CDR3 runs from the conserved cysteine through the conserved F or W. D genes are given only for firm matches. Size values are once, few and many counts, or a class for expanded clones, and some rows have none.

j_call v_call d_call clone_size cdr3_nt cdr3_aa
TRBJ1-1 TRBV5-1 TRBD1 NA TGCGCCAGCAGCCAGCCCGGACAGGGCTTTCACACTGAAGCTTTCTTT CASSQPGQGFHTEAFF
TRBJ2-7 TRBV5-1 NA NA TGCGCCAGCAGCTTGGATATGGGGGCGATCGACGAGCAGTACTTC CASSLDMGAIDEQYF
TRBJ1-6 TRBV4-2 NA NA TGTGCCAGCCTAGGACACGATAATTCACCCCTCCACTTT CASLGHDNSPLHF
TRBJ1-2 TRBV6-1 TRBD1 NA TGTGCCAGCAGTGAATTAGGGGGCGTCGACTATGGCTACACCTTC CASSELGGVDYGYTF
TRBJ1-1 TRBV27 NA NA TGTGCCAGCACTGTAGCCCACAGGAACACTGAAGCTTTCTTT CASTVAHRNTEAFF
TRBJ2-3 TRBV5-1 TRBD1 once TGCGCCAGCAGCTCGGGACAGTCTAGCACAGATACGCAGTATTTT CASSSGQSSTDTQYF
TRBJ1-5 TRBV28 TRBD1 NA TGTGCCAGCAGTTATGGACAGGCGGTGGTCAATCAGCCCCAGCATTTT CASSYGQAVVNQPQHF
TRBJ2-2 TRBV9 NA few TGTGCCAGCAGCGCCCGGACAGAGGCCGGGGAGCTGTTTTTT CASSARTEAGELFF
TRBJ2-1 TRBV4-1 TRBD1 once TGCGCCAGCAGCCAAGATGAGGGACAGGTTTACAATGAGCAGTTCTTC CASSQDEGQVYNEQFF
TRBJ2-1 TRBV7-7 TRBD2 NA TGTGCTAGCAGCTTGAGCGGGACCCCGAATGAGCAGTTCTTC CASSLSGTPNEQFF
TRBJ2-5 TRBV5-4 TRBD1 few TGTGCCAGCAGCACCGGGACAGACCAAGAGACCCAGTACTTC CASSTGTDQETQYF
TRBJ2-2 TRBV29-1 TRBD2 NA TGCAGCGTTGTCCCCGGGACTAGCGGGAACACCGGGGAGCTGTTTTTT CSVVPGTSGNTGELFF
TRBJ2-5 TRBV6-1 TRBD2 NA TGTGCCAGCACCCTGACGACTAGCGGGGAAGAGACCCAGTACTTC CASTLTTSGEETQYF
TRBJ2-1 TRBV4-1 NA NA TGCGCCAGCAGCCAAGATCCACGAAGGAATGAGCAGTTCTTC CASSQDPRRNEQFF
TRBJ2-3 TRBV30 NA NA TGTGCCTGGAGTCCGGACCGGTATACGCAGTATTTT CAWSPDRYTQYF
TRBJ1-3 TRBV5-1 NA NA TGCGCCAGCAGTCCAGGGTCCGGAAACACCATATATTTT CASSPGSGNTIYF
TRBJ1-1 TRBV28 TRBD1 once TGTGCCAGCAGGGGAGCAGGGGGCACGAGGACTGAAGCTTTCTTT CASRGAGGTRTEAFF
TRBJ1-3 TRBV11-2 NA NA TGTGCCAGCAGTTCAACGGCAGGGACTGGAAACACCATATATTTT CASSSTAGTGNTIYF
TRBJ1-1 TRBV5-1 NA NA TGCGCCAGCAGTTTTGGTGGAGAGGTTCTGAACACTGAAGCTTTCTTT CASSFGGEVLNTEAFF
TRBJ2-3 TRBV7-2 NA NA TGTGCCAGCAGCTTAGGACTAGTATACACAGATACGCAGTATTTT CASSLGLVYTDTQYF
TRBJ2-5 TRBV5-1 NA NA TGCGCCAGCAGCAGCAGCCGGGAGACCCAGTACTTC CASSSSRETQYF
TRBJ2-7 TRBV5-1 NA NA TGCGCCAGCAGCTTGGCCCAGGGGGGACCGAACTCCTACGAGCAGTACTTC CASSLAQGGPNSYEQYF
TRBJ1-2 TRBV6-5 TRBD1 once TGTGCCAGCAGTCCAGGGACAGTTATTAACTATGGCTACACCTTC CASSPGTVINYGYTF